This entry lists 20 T cell receptor beta chains sequenced from one sample in a study of response to subunit inactivated influenza vaccine. TCRdb reprocessed the RT-PCR reads via MiXCR and lists one record per CDR3 protein. The sample records around 750,000 distinct CDR3 sequences, 21% being singletons. Sequencing was performed on PBMCs from blood, taken less than 6 days after vaccination. Source of these receptors: a man aged 45-65 years who received an inactivated influenza vaccine.

The chain is built from TRBV20-1 and TRBJ2-7; 8 nucleotides align to TRBD1. Unmatched junction bases numbered 7, after V lost 5 bases and J lost 4 bases. The CDR3 sequence is 13 residues long. Germline V lookup: CDR1 DFQATT, CDR2 SNEGSKA (reference sequence). CDR3 loop: CSAAGTGRYEQYF. As DNA, the CDR3 is TGCAGTGCTGCCGGGACAGGCAGATACGAGCAGTACTTC.

J is TRBJ1-1 and V is TRBV7-8; D is uncertain. Germline assignment: CDR1 SGHVS and CDR2 FQNEAQ. The CDR3 spans 15 residues. Trimming left V 5 bases short and J 3 bases short, with 16 bases between. As DNA, the CDR3 is TGTGCCAGCAGCCCACAACCACTTCGGGACACTGAAGCTTTCTTT. Translating it yields CASSPQPLRDTEAFF.

This clonotype came up a few times. The chain employs TRBV14 and TRBJ2-7; no clear D. The V gene's germline CDR1 is SGHDN and CDR2 FVKESK. Trimming removed 4 bases at V and 0 bases at J, with 13 bases between. This CDR3 comprises 15 residues. The CDR3 here is CASSPGPLFSYEQYF. In DNA form, the CDR3 reads TGTGCCAGCAGCCCTGGACCCCTCTTCTCCTACGAGCAGTACTTC.

This clonotype occurred a few times. V gene TRBV12-3 or TRBV12-4 combines with J gene TRBJ2-7; D may be TRBD2 (6 bases). The CDR3 spans 15 residues. The V and J ends lost 5 bases and 2 bases respectively, with 16 bases between them. CDR3 DNA: TGTGCCAGCAGTGGAGGGGCAGGGATAACCTACGAGCAGTACTTC. Translated, it gives CASSGGAGITYEQYF.

This clonotype has a handful of counts. This chain joins TRBV6-1 and TRBJ2-1; D possibly corresponds to TRBD1 (6 bases). CDR3 size: 15 residues. From germline, CDR1 is MNHNS and CDR2 SASEGT. Deletions cut 6 bases from V and 0 bases from J, with 12 bases between. The CDR3 DNA reads as TGTGCCAGCAGAGACCTGACAGGCTCCTACAATGAGCAGTTCTTC. This sequence encodes CASRDLTGSYNEQFF.

This clonotype was picked up a small number of times. The rearrangement uses TRBV10-3 and TRBJ2-3; 7 bases agree with TRBD2. The CDR3 loop spans 14 amino acids. The germline gives CDR1 ENHRY, CDR2 SYGVKD. V trimming: 6 bases; J trimming: 0 bases; junction bases outside the gene matches: 3. CDR3 in DNA: TGTGCCATCAGCCGTAGCGGGAGCACAGATACGCAGTATTTT. Its translation is CAISRSGSTDTQYF.

This chain's CDR3 is CASSLLAGEGWDTQYF. The DNA for the CDR3 is TGTGCCAGCAGCTTATTGGCGGGGGAGGGATGGGATACGCAGTATTTT. V usage is TRBV7-2 and J usage is TRBJ2-3, with 7 bases fitting TRBD2. The CDR3 runs 16 residues. Trimming took 2 bases from V and 6 from J; bases not matched to a gene: 11. CDR1 and CDR2 from the germline V gene are SGHTA and FQGNSA. The entire variable domain, with the rest obtained from reference TRBV7-2 and TRBJ2-3, is as follows: GAGVSQSPSNKVTEKGKDVELRCDPISGHTALYWYRQSLGQGLEFLIYFQGNSAPDKSGLPSDRFSAERTGGSVSTLTIQRTQQEDSAVYLCASSLLAGEGWDTQYFGPGTRLTVL.

This clonotype has more than one count but fewer than ten. The chain joins TRBV12-3 or TRBV12-4 to TRBJ1-5; D is unresolved. The CDR3 loop spans 12 amino acids. With 1 base removed from V and 8 bases from J, the gap between germline ends came to 6 bases. The CDR3 DNA follows: TGTGCCAGCAGTTTAGTGCCTGAGCCCCAGCATTTT. Amino acid sequence: CASSLVPEPQHF.

The chain joins TRBV20-1 to TRBJ2-1, with 10 bases lining up with TRBD2. The ends lost 3 bases at V and 9 bases at J; junction bases unmatched: 17. The CDR3 has 17 amino acids. CDR1 is DFQATT and CDR2 is SNEGSKA in the germline V gene (reference sequence). This chain's CDR3 is CSASESTSGPWRGEQFF. As DNA, the CDR3 is TGCAGTGCTAGTGAATCGACTAGCGGGCCTTGGCGGGGTGAGCAGTTCTTC.

In its sample, this clonotype was seen a few times. The chain uses TRBV7-9 and TRBJ2-7, with 8 bases aligning to TRBD1. CDR3 length: 15 amino acids. The J segment lost 7 bases and the V segment lost 5 bases, leaving 13 bases of the junction unmatched. CDR1 is SEHNR and CDR2 is FQNEAQ in the germline V gene (reference sequence). This CDR3 reads CASSVGRAGGYEQYF. CDR3 in DNA: TGTGCCAGCAGCGTAGGAAGGGCAGGGGGCTATGAGCAGTACTTC. Full variable domain (outside the CDR3, taken from reference TRBV7-9 and TRBJ2-7): DTGVSQNPRHKITKRGQNVTFRCDPISEHNRLYWYRQTLGQGPEFLTYFQNEAQLEKSRLLSDRFSAERPKGSFSTLEIQRTEQGDSAMYLCASSVGRAGGYEQYFGPGTRLTVT.

The V call is TRBV7-3, the J call TRBJ2-5; TRBD1 aligns across 9 bases. V was clipped by 0 bases and J by 5 bases; unmatched bases: 7. The V gene's germline CDR1 is SGHTA and CDR2 FQGTGA. The CDR3 is made up of 16 amino acids. The CDR3 is CASSLTGQGFPETQYF. CDR3 DNA sequence: TGTGCCAGCAGCTTAACAGGACAGGGGTTTCCGGAGACCCAGTACTTC. Combining the CDR3 with reference TRBV7-3 and TRBJ2-5 gives the whole variable domain GAGVSQTPSNKVTEKGKYVELRCDPISGHTALYWYRQSLGQGPEFLIYFQGTGAADDSGLPNDRFFAVRPEGSVSTLKIQRTERGDSAVYLCASSLTGQGFPETQYFGPGTRLLVL.

This clonotype was observed a handful of times. CDR3 sequence reads: CASSSPGLLGGTF. CDR3 sequence (DNA): TGTGCCAGCAGCTCACCTGGGCTGCTCGGGGGCACCTTC. The chain joins TRBV5-6 to TRBJ1-2, with D tentatively TRBD1 (5 bases). This CDR3 contains 13 residues. Looked up from germline, CDR1 is SGHDT and CDR2 is YYEEEE. V was shortened by 3 bases and J by 13 bases, with 19 bases between the two germline ends.

This clonotype was recorded a few times. The rearrangement links TRBV5-1 to TRBJ2-7; maybe TRBD1 (5 bases). The CDR3 spans 15 residues. CDR1 and CDR2 from the germline V gene are SGHRS and YFSETQ. Deletions cut 0 bases from V and 7 bases from J, with 17 bases between. The DNA of the CDR3 is TGCGCCAGCAGCTTGGAAGGGGCCAGACTGAAGGAGCAGTACTTC. It is translated as CASSLEGARLKEQYF.

Only a few counts were recorded for this clonotype. The J gene is TRBJ2-2, the V gene TRBV15; 8 positions agree with TRBD1. CDR1 is LNHNV, CDR2 YYDKDF, per germline (reference sequence). J lost 4 bases, V lost 1 base, and 8 bases had no gene match. CDR3 length: 17 residues. In DNA, the CDR3 is TGTGCCACCAGCAGAGGGACAGGGTATCCCTCCACCGGGGAGCTGTTTTTT. Translation gives CATSRGTGYPSTGELFF. Supplemented by reference TRBV15 and TRBJ2-2, the full variable domain reads DAMVIQNPRYQVTQFGKPVTLSCSQTLNHNVMYWYQQKSSQAPKLLFHYYDKDFNNEADTPDNFQSRRPNTSFCFLDIRSPGLGDTAMYLCATSRGTGYPSTGELFFGEGSRLTVL.

This clonotype showed up just a few times. CDR3 bases: TGTGCCAGCAGTTATAGGGCCCAGGGTGGGGGAAGAGACACTGAAGCTTTCTTT. It codes for CASSYRAQGGGRDTEAFF. The chain links TRBV6-5 to TRBJ1-1; D perhaps matches TRBD1 (5 bases). The germline V gene has CDR1 MNHEY and CDR2 SVGAGI. V was trimmed by 3 bases and J by 3 bases, leaving 23 bases between them. There are 18 residues in the CDR3.

This clonotype was seen only a few times. The chain is built from TRBV18 and TRBJ2-1; 14 nucleotides agree with TRBD2. The CDR3 is 15 amino acids. J was trimmed by 16 bases and V by 7 bases; bases with no gene match: 15. CDR1 is KGHSH, CDR2 LQKENI, per germline. CDR3 residues: CASFPPVGTSGRLFF. For the CDR3, the DNA is TGTGCCAGCTTCCCCCCCGTGGGGACTAGCGGGAGACTTTTCTTC. Variable domain in full (rest from reference TRBV18 and TRBJ2-1): NAGVMQNPRHLVRRRGQEARLRCSPMKGHSHVYWYRQLPEEGLKFMVYLQKENIIDESGMPKERFSAEFPKEGPSILRIQQVVRGDSAAYFCASFPPVGTSGRLFFGPGTRLTVL.

The table lists this clonotype with a few counts. This chain uses TRBV2 with TRBJ2-7; 7 bases align to TRBD1. The CDR3 runs 16 residues. Germline trimming cut 0 bases from V and 0 bases from J; bases unmatched to any gene: 5. Germline V lookup: CDR1 SNHLY, CDR2 FYNNEI. CDR3 coding DNA: TGTGCCAGCAGTGAAGCGGGAACAGGGGACTCCTACGAGCAGTACTTC. Translation gives CASSEAGTGDSYEQYF.

This clonotype was seen a few times. The rearrangement uses TRBV18 and TRBJ1-5; possible D gene TRBD1, 6 bases. V was cut by 2 bases and J by 7 bases, with 12 bases left in between. This CDR3 spans 14 amino acids. Germline V gene data show CDR1 as KGHSH and CDR2 as LQKENI. As DNA, the CDR3 is TGTGCCAGCTCACCAAGTCAGGGGAGCCAGCCCCAGCATTTT. Translating it yields CASSPSQGSQPQHF.

The J gene is TRBJ2-3, the V gene TRBV7-2, with unresolved D. The CDR3 has 12 residues. Trimming left V 5 bases short and J 8 bases short, with 11 bases between. Germline loops: CDR1 SGHTA, CDR2 FQGNSA. CDR3 bases: TGTGCCAGCAGCAACTCTAGGGTTACGCAGTATTTT. Its translation: CASSNSRVTQYF.

This clonotype came up once. V is TRBV28 and J is TRBJ2-5; TRBD2 matches at 7 bases. V shed 1 base and J 6 bases; nucleotides not matched to a gene: 2. In germline, CDR1 is MDHEN, CDR2 SYDVKM. This CDR3 contains 13 residues. This CDR3 is CASSLSGGKTQYF. The CDR3 DNA reads as TGTGCCAGCAGTTTATCGGGGGGAAAGACCCAGTACTTC.